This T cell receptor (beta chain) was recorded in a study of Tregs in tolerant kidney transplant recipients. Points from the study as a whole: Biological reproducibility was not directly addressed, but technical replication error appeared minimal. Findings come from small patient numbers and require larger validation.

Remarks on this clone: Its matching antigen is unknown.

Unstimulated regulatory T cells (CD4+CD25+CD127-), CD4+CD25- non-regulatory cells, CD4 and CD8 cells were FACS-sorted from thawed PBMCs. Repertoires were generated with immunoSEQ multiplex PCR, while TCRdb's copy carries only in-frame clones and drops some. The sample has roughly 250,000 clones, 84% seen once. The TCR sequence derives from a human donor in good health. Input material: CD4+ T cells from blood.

The CDR3 DNA reads as TGTGCCAGTACGAACTGGGCCAGCAATCAGCCCCAGCATTTT. Encoded protein: CASTNWASNQPQHF. The rearrangement links TRBV19 to TRBJ1-5, with unresolved D. Germline CDR1 LNHDA, CDR2 SQIVND (reference sequence). The CDR3 loop spans 14 amino acids. V lost 7 bases and J lost 1, with 11 bases in between.